This is a list of T cell receptor beta chains from one sample in a study of CDR3 diversity in severe acne. From the PCR reads, TCRdb called clonotypes with MiXCR, one entry per CDR3 protein. The table lists around 85,000 distinct CDR3 sequences, approximately 54% of them singletons. Sequencing used blood. These receptors all come from a male donor with severe acne vulgaris. Each CDR3 is given with its conserved first and last residue. The D gene is left open where the match is weak. A clone size is listed for some rows: how often the clone was seen (once, few, many), or a class if it is expanded.

cdr3_nt	cdr3_aa	v_call	d_call	j_call	clone_size
TGCAGCGTTGTTTCAGGGAGCAGGGTGAATCAGCCCCAGCATTTT	CSVVSGSRVNQPQHF	TRBV29-1	-	TRBJ1-5	-
TGCAGTGCCGAAGGGACTGGAGAATTAAACATTCAGTACTTC	CSAEGTGELNIQYF	TRBV20-1	-	TRBJ2-4	-
TGTGCCACCAGTGATGGCCGCTTTACTGGCTACACCTTC	CATSDGRFTGYTF	TRBV10-3	-	TRBJ1-2	once
TGTGCCAGCAGTGGGGGGACAGGGGGCTACAATGAGCAGTTCTTC	CASSGGTGGYNEQFF	TRBV6-4	TRBD1	TRBJ2-1	many
TGTGCCAGCAGCCCCTCCGGACAGGGGAGCAATCAGCCCCAGCATTTT	CASSPSGQGSNQPQHF	TRBV7-3	TRBD1	TRBJ1-5	-
TGTGCCAGCAGTTTGTTAGGGTGGGAGACCCAGTACTTC	CASSLLGWETQYF	TRBV28	-	TRBJ2-5	few
TGCAGTGCTGACGGGACAGGCCCGTACCAAGAGACCCAGTACTTC	CSADGTGPYQETQYF	TRBV20-1	TRBD1	TRBJ2-5	-
TGTGCCAGCAGCCTGCCACTAGCGGGAACTTACAATGAGCAGTTCTTC	CASSLPLAGTYNEQFF	TRBV11-2	TRBD2	TRBJ2-1	-
TGTGCCAGCAGTTGGGTTCCGGGCTCCTACGAGCAGTACTTC	CASSWVPGSYEQYF	TRBV7-8	-	TRBJ2-7	-
TGCGCCAGCAGCTTGGCAGCGAAAAGCACAGATACGCAGTATTTT	CASSLAAKSTDTQYF	TRBV5-1	-	TRBJ2-3	many
TGCAGTGCTAGAGATGCGCTGAGCTCCTACGAGCAGTACTTC	CSARDALSSYEQYF	TRBV20-1	-	TRBJ2-7	-
TGTGCCAGCAGTGAAGTAGGGTCGAGCCAGCATTTT	CASSEVGSSQHF	TRBV2	-	TRBJ1-5	many
TGTGCCAGCACTCGACCCGGGGGACGTGCCAATGAGCAGTTCTTC	CASTRPGGRANEQFF	TRBV12-3/TRBV12-4	-	TRBJ2-1	many
TGTGCCAGCAGCCTACAACGACAGGGAACTGGGGAGCAGTACTTC	CASSLQRQGTGEQYF	TRBV4-2	TRBD1	TRBJ2-7	many
TGTGCCAGTAGTAAGGCCCCAGCGGCCCGGGTGTACTTC	CASSKAPAARVYF	TRBV19	-	TRBJ2-5	-
TGTGCCAGCAGCCGGGCCGCGGTCGGGGAGACCCAGTACTTC	CASSRAAVGETQYF	TRBV7-8	-	TRBJ2-5	-
TGTGCCAGCAGCCAAGACCACTCCTACAATGAGCAGTTCTTC	CASSQDHSYNEQFF	TRBV3-1	-	TRBJ2-1	-
TGCAGTGCTAGGACTAGCGGCTACAATGAGCAGTTCTTC	CSARTSGYNEQFF	TRBV20-1	TRBD2	TRBJ2-1	-
TGTGCCAGCAGTGAAGGGGACCTCTCCTACGAGCAGTACTTC	CASSEGDLSYEQYF	TRBV27	-	TRBJ2-7	few
TGTGCCAGCAGCCTAGACTGGGGAGAGACCCAGTACTTC	CASSLDWGETQYF	TRBV7-9	-	TRBJ2-5	-
TGTGCCAGCAGCCCCCAGGGGGGCGGTGGGCAGTGCTTC	CASSPQGGGGQCF	TRBV7-2	-	TRBJ2-7	-
TGTGCCAGCAGTTACGCCTCGGGGGAAGGCTACACCTTC	CASSYASGEGYTF	TRBV6-6	-	TRBJ1-2	-
TGTGCCAGCAGCTTCCAGCATTCAGATACGCAGTATTTT	CASSFQHSDTQYF	TRBV13	-	TRBJ2-3	many
TGTGCCAGCAGCCTAGCGCGACAATCTGAAAAACTGTTTTTT	CASSLARQSEKLFF	TRBV7-9	-	TRBJ1-4	-
-	CASNPCASSFPNNEQFF	TRBV6-2/TRBV6-3	-	TRBJ2-1	-
TGTGCCAGCAGTTCCTTGGACTCGGAGACCCAGTACTTC	CASSSLDSETQYF	TRBV27	-	TRBJ2-5	-
TGTGCCAGCAGCTTAGACTCACCAGGACAGGGGAGCTATGGCTACACCTTC	CASSLDSPGQGSYGYTF	TRBV11-2	TRBD1	TRBJ1-2	few
TGTGCCAGCTTGCTAGCGGGAGGAGGGGAGACCCAGTACTTC	CASLLAGGGETQYF	TRBV6-1	TRBD2	TRBJ2-5	-
TGTGCCATCAGTGACAGGGGGGACACTGAAGCTTTCTTT	CAISDRGDTEAFF	TRBV10-3	TRBD1	TRBJ1-1	few
TGTGCCAGCAGGCAAGGGGGACAGGACCAAGAGACCCAGTACTTC	CASRQGGQDQETQYF	TRBV4-2	TRBD1	TRBJ2-5	-
TGTGCCAGCAGAGATACATTTAGCGGGAGTTACAATGAGCAGTTCTTC	CASRDTFSGSYNEQFF	TRBV6-5	TRBD2	TRBJ2-1	-
TGCGCCAGCAGCTTGGAAGGGGAGCCCTACAATGAGCAGTTCTTC	CASSLEGEPYNEQFF	TRBV5-1	-	TRBJ2-1	medium-sized
TGTGCCAGCAGTTGGGGCGAAGGCTATGGCTACACCTTC	CASSWGEGYGYTF	TRBV27	-	TRBJ1-2	-
TGCAGCGCCCAGACAGAGGGGAATGAAGCTTTCTTT	CSAQTEGNEAFF	TRBV29-1	-	TRBJ1-1	-
TGTGCCAGCAGTGAGTACGGGCTCAGCACAGATACGCAGTATTTT	CASSEYGLSTDTQYF	TRBV25-1	-	TRBJ2-3	few
TGCGCCAGCAGGTCCGGCGGGGGGCTGTCCGATACGCAGTATTTT	CASRSGGGLSDTQYF	TRBV10-2	TRBD2	TRBJ2-3	-